This T cell receptor beta chain came from a study of blood T cell repertoires in COVID-19. Each recovered donor of Cohort 3 presented with two negative PCRs, clearance, or symptom resolution. This CDR3 is 13 amino acids long. CDR1 and CDR2 (germline): LGHNT, FRNRAP. V lost 5 bases and J 5 bases, leaving 12 bases between the germline ends. Study processing details: Amplifying reference gene primers gave estimates of nucleated cell counts. Clones were read by immunoSEQ multiplex PCR, and TCRdb kept only the in-frame ones, dropping some. For V, J and clone size, that table is used; D and trimming come from the DNA. This sample has a few hundred thousand clones, with 70% to 90% found just once.

The material sequenced was PBMCs or T cells enriched from blood (not recorded which). V gene TRBV12-5 combines with J gene TRBJ1-1, with D perhaps matching TRBD1 (5 bases). The TCR sequence derives from a woman between 55 and 75 years old who had recovered from COVID-19. As DNA, the CDR3 is TGTGCTAGTGGTCCACAGGCCGGGACTGAAGCTTTCTTT. Its protein is CASGPQAGTEAFF.